This T cell receptor (beta chain) was found in a study of CXCR3-negative and CXCR3-positive naive CD8 T cells. Across the whole study: Around 130 million TRB reads in total, about 1.5 +/- 0.3 million per library. Study findings and constraints: Relative to CXCR3-negative naive cells, CXCR3-positive naive cells had more hydrophobic TRB CDR3s. Relative to memory CD8+ cells, whose diversity was much lower, both naive subsets had comparably high diversity.

Turning to this clonotype: As yet, its antigen is unknown.

The TRB libraries of cDNA were built by UMI-labeled 5' RACE. With the 5' RACE reads reprocessed, TCRdb shows one record per CDR3 protein and no DNA. This sample's table has about 120,000 distinct CDR3 sequences. The material sequenced was naive CXCR3+ CD8+ T cells from blood. Documented subset: CD45RO-CCR7+CD27+CD95- naive CD8+ T cells expressing CXCR3 (TNR3+). This TCR was recovered from a human donor in good health. Some clones in this sample may be carry-over from other donors' samples.

Here the CDR3 reads CASSSFGGSYNEQFF. This chain uses TRBV27 with TRBJ2-1. CDR1 and CDR2 (germline): MNHEY, SMNVEV (reference sequence). CDR3 length equals 15 residues.